This entry lists 32 T cell receptor beta chains sequenced from one sample in a study of response to subunit inactivated influenza vaccine. TCRdb re-called the RT-PCR reads through MiXCR, storing one row per CDR3 protein. The sample holds about 830,000 distinct CDR3 sequences, less than 20% seen once. Sample: PBMCs from blood, taken around 5 days after vaccination. All receptors come from a man aged 50 or older who received an inactivated influenza vaccine.

The table lists this clonotype with many counts. V is TRBV5-1 and J is TRBJ2-3; D could derive from TRBD1 or TRBD2 (5 bases each). CDR1 and CDR2 from the germline V gene are SGHRS and YFSETQ. Trimming pared 0 bases from V and 1 base from J, leaving 9 bases between. The CDR3 has 15 amino acids. This chain's CDR3 is CASSLALGGTDTQYF. CDR3 bases: TGCGCCAGCAGCTTGGCCTTGGGGGGCACAGATACGCAGTATTTT.

This chain joins TRBV5-5 and TRBJ2-2; 10 nucleotides match TRBD2. Germline V lookup: CDR1 SGHKS, CDR2 YYEKEE (reference sequence). The V and J ends lost 4 bases and 3 bases, in that order; junction bases with no gene match: 9. The CDR3 runs to 17 residues. CDR3 protein: CASSLRTSGDYTGELFF. DNA of the CDR3: TGTGCCAGCAGCCTAAGGACTAGCGGAGACTACACCGGGGAGCTGTTTTTT.

This clonotype was detected a few times. The chain combines TRBV12-3 or TRBV12-4 with TRBJ2-1; D is tentatively TRBD1 or TRBD2 (5 bases each). V shed 6 bases and J shed 7 bases, with 10 bases lying between them. The CDR3 sequence is 12 residues long. The CDR3 nucleotides are TGTGCCAGCAGGGGGGACCTAAATGAGCAGTTCTTC. Amino acid sequence: CASRGDLNEQFF.

This clonotype was seen ten or more times. The chain carries TRBV12-3 or TRBV12-4 and TRBJ2-3; tentatively, D is TRBD2 (7 bases). The CDR3 is made up of 12 amino acids. V gave up 8 bases and J gave up 3 bases, with 9 bases separating them. The CDR3 here is CASGGATDTQYF. In DNA, the CDR3 is TGTGCCAGCGGGGGGGCGACAGATACGCAGTATTTT.

This clonotype was counted a few times. This chain connects TRBV7-7 to TRBJ2-5; D is perhaps TRBD2 (6 bases). Trimming left V 5 bases short and J 1 base short, with 11 bases between. Germline V gene sequence: CDR1 SSHAT, CDR2 FNYEAQ (reference sequence). This CDR3 has 14 amino acids. The CDR3 DNA sequence: TGTGCCAGCAGCGCGCGGGAATCCCAAGAGACCCAGTACTTC. It encodes CASSARESQETQYF. The entire variable domain, with the rest obtained from reference TRBV7-7 and TRBJ2-5, is as follows: GAGVSQSPRYKVTKRGQDVTLRCDPISSHATLYWYQQALGQGPEFLTYFNYEAQPDKSGLPSDRFSAERPEGSISTLTIQRTEQRDSAMYRCASSARESQETQYFGPGTRLLVL.

V is TRBV12-3 or TRBV12-4 and J is TRBJ2-2; no clear D. V was cut by 7 bases and J by 7 bases, with 7 bases left in between. The CDR3 extends over 11 amino acids. CDR3: CASTTSGELFF. CDR3 DNA: TGTGCCAGCACAACCAGCGGGGAGCTGTTTTTT.

The chain has TRBV6-1 and TRBJ2-5, with 7 bases identical to TRBD1. The germline CDR1 and CDR2 sequences are MNHNS and SASEGT. V lost 5 bases and J lost 5; bases outside the gene matches: 8. The CDR3 runs to 14 residues. The DNA of the CDR3 is TGTGCCAGCAGTAAACTAGACAGGGCCGAGACCCAGTACTTC. As protein: CASSKLDRAETQYF.

The gene calls are TRBV28 and TRBJ2-7; TRBD1 matches 10 bases. The CDR3 is 14 residues long. V shed 5 bases, J shed 5 bases, and the junction held 6 bases outside the gene matches. Germline CDR1 is MDHEN and CDR2 is SYDVKM. CDR3 protein: CASSVRDRGHEQYF. The CDR3 bases are TGTGCCAGCAGTGTCCGGGACAGGGGTCACGAGCAGTACTTC.

The rearrangement uses TRBV9 and TRBJ2-3; TRBD1 agrees at 7 bases. The CDR3 is 15 residues long. Germline CDR1 and CDR2: SGDLS and YYNGEE. The junction had 8 bases not matched to a gene; V was cut back by 3 bases and J by 4 bases. CDR3 amino acids: CASSARGQSSDTQYF. CDR3 bases: TGTGCCAGCAGCGCAAGGGGGCAGTCATCAGATACGCAGTATTTT.

The table lists this clonotype with many counts. This chain uses TRBV29-1 with TRBJ2-6; the D is unclear. The CDR3 covers 14 residues. Deletions cut 4 bases from V and 0 bases from J, with 7 bases between. Germline assignment: CDR1 SQVTM and CDR2 ANQGSEA. Here the CDR3 DNA reads TGCAGCGTTGCCCAGGCCTCTGGGGCCAACGTCCTGACTTTC. Its protein is CSVAQASGANVLTF.

The genes are TRBV12-3 or TRBV12-4 and TRBJ2-1; 12 bases align to TRBD2. The CDR3 is 15 residues long. Germline trimming cut 5 bases from V and 9 bases from J; bases unmatched to any gene: 8. CDR3: CASSPSGGAVGEQFF. Here the CDR3 DNA reads TGTGCCAGCAGTCCTAGCGGGGGGGCCGTGGGTGAGCAGTTCTTC.

The chain couples TRBV7-3 to TRBJ2-1; D is perhaps TRBD2 (6 bases). The ends were cut back, 2 bases at V and 5 bases at J, with 10 bases in the middle. The germline V gene has CDR1 SGHTA and CDR2 FQGTGA. The CDR3 has 14 amino acids. CDR3 protein: CASSLVGLNNEQFF. DNA of the CDR3: TGTGCCAGCAGCTTAGTGGGACTGAACAATGAGCAGTTCTTC.

This clonotype was seen more than once but under ten times. The CDR3 protein is CASSSNGPKSYEQYF. The CDR3, as DNA: TGTGCCAGCAGCTCCAACGGACCCAAATCCTACGAGCAGTACTTC. The genes are TRBV28 and TRBJ2-7, with D unresolved. CDR1 and CDR2 (germline): MDHEN, SYDVKM. The CDR3 covers 15 residues. Trimming removed 6 bases from V and 1 base from J, with 16 bases in between.

J is TRBJ2-7 and V is TRBV25-1, with D hard to call. The CDR3 spans 14 residues. With 6 bases removed from V and 3 bases from J, the gap between germline ends came to 15 bases. CDR1 and CDR2 (germline): MGHDK, SYGVNS. CDR3 coding DNA: TGTGCCAGCAGCAAACAGCTAGAAGACTACGAGCAGTACTTC. Translation gives CASSKQLEDYEQYF.

CDR3 residues: CASSYGQLETQYF. The CDR3 nucleotides are TGTGCCAGCAGCTACGGACAGCTAGAGACCCAGTACTTC. V and J are TRBV7-2 and TRBJ2-5; weak D call: TRBD1 (6 bases). Germline loops: CDR1 SGHTA, CDR2 FQGNSA. The CDR3 has 13 amino acids. V lost 4 bases to trimming and J lost 4 bases, with 10 bases between them.

This clonotype was counted many times. The chain combines TRBV12-3 or TRBV12-4 with TRBJ2-7; D is perhaps TRBD1 (6 bases). The CDR3 length is 15 residues. Trimming removed 5 bases at V and 4 bases at J, with 18 bases between. The chain's CDR3 is CASSRTATNSYEQYF. The CDR3, as DNA: TGTGCCAGCAGTCGGACAGCAACAAATTCTTACGAGCAGTACTTC.

The chain combines TRBV7-2 with TRBJ1-6; 7 nucleotides match TRBD1. V dropped 4 bases and J dropped 8; count of bases not matched to a gene: 8. This CDR3 has 15 amino acids. CDR1 is SGHTA and CDR2 is FQGNSA in the germline V gene. CDR3 protein: CASSSKRDRYSPLHF. CDR3 DNA: TGTGCCAGCAGCTCGAAACGGGACAGATATTCACCCCTCCACTTT. Full variable domain (outside the CDR3, taken from reference TRBV7-2 and TRBJ1-6): GAGVSQSPSNKVTEKGKDVELRCDPISGHTALYWYRQSLGQGLEFLIYFQGNSAPDKSGLPSDRFSAERTGGSVSTLTIQRTQQEDSAVYLCASSSKRDRYSPLHFGNGTRLTVT.

This chain connects TRBV10-3 to TRBJ1-1; D is perhaps TRBD1 (6 bases). Between the trimmed V and J ends, which lost 5 bases and 0 bases, there was a span of 10 bases. From germline, CDR1 is ENHRY and CDR2 SYGVKD. The CDR3 is made up of 14 amino acids. The CDR3 nucleotides are TGTGCCATCAGTACCGGGACACTGAACACTGAAGCTTTCTTT. Translating gives CAISTGTLNTEAFF.

Details on this clonotype: A read error may explain this, as a much larger clone is one base away. The rearrangement joins TRBV5-5 to TRBJ2-3; 7 positions agree with TRBD1. The CDR3 runs to 17 residues. Germline loops: CDR1 SGHKS, CDR2 YYEKEE (reference sequence). The V segment lost 1 base and the J segment 1 base; nucleotides outside the gene matches: 9. In DNA, the CDR3 is TGTGCCAGCAGCTTGCCGGCAGGGGGATATGGCACAGATACGCAGTATTTT. Protein sequence: CASSLPAGGYGTDTQYF. The full variable domain, in which reference TRBV5-5 and TRBJ2-3 provide the parts outside the CDR3, is DAGVTQSPTHLIKTRGQQVTLRCSPISGHKSVSWYQQVLGQGPQFIFQYYEKEERGRGNFPDRFSARQFPNYSSELNVNALLLGDSALYLCASSLPAGGYGTDTQYFGPGTRLTVL.

The chain uses TRBV3-1 and TRBJ2-7; 13 nucleotides line up with TRBD2. From germline, CDR1 is LGHDT and CDR2 YNNKEL (reference sequence). With 1 base clipped from V and 2 bases from J, the junction kept 2 bases outside the gene matches. The CDR3 is made up of 16 amino acids. The DNA of the CDR3 is TGTGCCAGCAGCCAAGGGGGACTAGCGGGACCCTACGAGCAGTACTTC. This encodes CASSQGGLAGPYEQYF.

This clonotype was picked up a small number of times. The V call is TRBV20-1, the J call TRBJ2-3, with TRBD2 identical over 9 bases. The CDR3 is 16 amino acids. Trimming removed 0 bases from V and 8 bases from J; junction bases left unmatched: 12. Germline V lookup: CDR1 DFQATT, CDR2 SNEGSKA (reference sequence). CDR3 sequence reads: CSAREGLAGFSVTQYF. The CDR3 region has the DNA TGCAGTGCTAGAGAGGGGCTAGCGGGGTTTTCAGTTACGCAGTATTTT.

This clonotype was counted a few times. The V call is TRBV20-1, the J call TRBJ1-6; possibly TRBD1 for D (5 bases). There are 16 residues in the CDR3. The germline CDR1 and CDR2 sequences are DFQATT and SNEGSKA (reference sequence). V lost 0 bases and J 9 bases, leaving 18 bases between the germline ends. This CDR3 is CSARDRAWGFASPLHF. In nucleotides, the CDR3 is TGCAGTGCTAGAGACCGGGCTTGGGGGTTTGCTTCACCCCTCCACTTT.

The chain combines TRBV5-1 with TRBJ2-5, with D hard to call. This CDR3 has 13 residues. Germline V gives CDR1 SGHRS, CDR2 YFSETQ. V was shortened by 4 bases and J by 4 bases, with 11 bases between the two germline ends. The CDR3 region has the DNA TGCGCCAGCAGCATGGACCTGAGAGAGACCCAGTACTTC. This translates into CASSMDLRETQYF.

This clonotype showed up just a few times. V is TRBV7-2 and J is TRBJ1-6, with no clear D. V dropped 4 bases and J dropped 4 bases, with 8 bases sitting between them. This CDR3 is 14 amino acids long. CDR1 is SGHTA and CDR2 is FQGNSA in the germline V gene. The CDR3 here is CASSYTSYNSPLHF. CDR3 in DNA: TGTGCCAGCAGCTACACAAGTTATAATTCACCCCTCCACTTT. The variable domain in full, completed from reference TRBV7-2 and TRBJ1-6, reads GAGVSQSPSNKVTEKGKDVELRCDPISGHTALYWYRQSLGQGLEFLIYFQGNSAPDKSGLPSDRFSAERTGGSVSTLTIQRTQQEDSAVYLCASSYTSYNSPLHFGNGTRLTVT.

The chain has TRBV9 and TRBJ1-1; the D gene is possibly TRBD1 (6 bases). The CDR3 extends over 14 amino acids. The V and J ends lost 0 bases and 9 bases respectively, with 15 bases between them. Per germline, CDR1 SGDLS and CDR2 YYNGEE. The CDR3 DNA reads as TGTGCCAGCAGCGTAGCTCCGGCGACAGGCCAAGCTTTCTTT. Residues: CASSVAPATGQAFF.

This chain links TRBV5-1 with TRBJ2-5; possible D gene TRBD2, 5 bases. V was trimmed by 0 bases and J by 4 bases, leaving 13 bases between them. The germline CDR1 and CDR2 sequences are SGHRS and YFSETQ. The CDR3 extends over 15 amino acids. Here the CDR3 reads CASSLGDRGSETQYF. The CDR3 region has the DNA TGCGCCAGCAGCTTGGGCGACCGAGGGTCAGAGACCCAGTACTTC. The complete variable domain, with remaining parts taken from reference TRBV5-1 and TRBJ2-5, reads KAGVTQTPRYLIKTRGQQVTLSCSPISGHRSVSWYQQTPGQGLQFLFEYFSETQRNKGNFPGRFSGRQFSNSRSEMNVSTLELGDSALYLCASSLGDRGSETQYFGPGTRLLVL.

A few counts support this clonotype. V gene TRBV5-1 combines with J gene TRBJ2-1; 10 nucleotides align to TRBD2. The V segment lost 4 bases and the J segment 7 bases; nucleotides outside the gene matches: 5. The germline gives CDR1 SGHRS, CDR2 YFSETQ. The CDR3 runs 14 residues. CDR3 coding DNA: TGCGCCAGCAGCCCCAGCGGGGGGGGAAATGAGCAGTTCTTC. As protein: CASSPSGGGNEQFF.

This clonotype has only a few counts. The V call is TRBV30, the J call TRBJ2-1, with D possibly TRBD1 on 6 matching bases. With 6 bases removed from V and 5 bases from J, the gap between germline ends came to 14 bases. The CDR3 extends over 13 amino acids. From germline, CDR1 is GTSNPN and CDR2 SVGIG (reference sequence). CDR3 DNA sequence: TGTGCCTGCATAGATACAGGGCACAATGAGCAGTTCTTC. This translates into CACIDTGHNEQFF.

This chain joins TRBV12-3 or TRBV12-4 and TRBJ1-1; D is unresolved. The CDR3 runs 13 residues. Trimming removed 3 bases at V and 8 bases at J, with 13 bases between. The CDR3 DNA sequence: TGTGCCAGCAGTTTTGCACGGGATTTAGAAGCTTTCTTT. It encodes CASSFARDLEAFF.

The CDR3 DNA follows: TGTGCCAGCAGTTTACTGGGGGTCCGCACAGATACGCAGTATTTT. This encodes CASSLLGVRTDTQYF. The chain carries TRBV27 and TRBJ2-3, with D possibly being TRBD1 or TRBD2 (5 bases each). V was clipped by 2 bases and J by 1 base, with 10 bases between them. The length of the CDR3 is 15 residues. Per germline, CDR1 MNHEY and CDR2 SMNVEV (reference sequence).

The table lists this clonotype with a few counts. This sequence joins TRBV4-3 and TRBJ2-2; D uncertain. Germline V gives CDR1 LGHNA, CDR2 YSLEER. This CDR3 has 17 residues. The V and J ends lost 0 bases and 4 bases respectively, with 15 bases between them. The CDR3 nucleotides are TGCGCCAGCAGCCAAGATTGGCCGGCGGTGGTCACCGGGGAGCTGTTTTTT. It translates to CASSQDWPAVVTGELFF.

This clonotype was detected ten times or more. V is TRBV7-2 and J is TRBJ2-7, with TRBD2 matching 10 bases. CDR1 and CDR2 (germline): SGHTA, FQGNSA. This CDR3 has 15 residues. The V and J ends lost 5 bases and 9 bases, in that order; junction bases with no gene match: 13. The CDR3 reads CASSPRLAGHLGQYF. In DNA, the CDR3 is TGTGCCAGCAGCCCCCGACTAGCGGGCCACTTAGGGCAGTACTTC.